Shown below are 28 T cell receptor beta chains from a single sample sequenced in a study of PD-1 blockade in classical Hodgkin lymphoma. No patient escaped relapse after autologous stem cell transplantation, and brentuximab vedotin exposure varied. Produced via immunoSEQ multiplex PCR; TCRdb's table is partial and in-frame only. The sample shows about 39,000 clones, 85% to 90% of them seen only once. The specimen comprised peripheral blood mononuclear cells (PBMCs), sampled at baseline. Source of these receptors: a human donor with classical Hodgkin lymphoma.

The chain couples TRBV6-5 to TRBJ2-2; 10 bases line up with TRBD1. This CDR3 is 16 amino acids long. Germline assignment: CDR1 MNHEY and CDR2 SVGAGI. The ends lost 4 bases at V and 4 bases at J; junction bases unmatched: 6. CDR3 protein: CASSSGQGGITGELFF. CDR3 sequence (DNA): TGTGCCAGCAGTTCCGGACAGGGGGGAATCACCGGGGAGCTGTTTTTT.

The table lists this clone with a count of one. This chain links TRBV27 with TRBJ2-1, with 9 bases that match TRBD1. Germline V CDR1 and CDR2: MNHEY, SMNVEV (reference sequence). The CDR3 runs to 14 residues. The J segment lost 10 bases and the V segment lost 0 bases, leaving 4 bases of the junction unmatched. The DNA of the CDR3 is TGTGCCAGCAGTTTATCCCGGACAGGGGTCGAGCAGTTCTTC. Translating gives CASSLSRTGVEQFF.

CDR3 in amino acids: CASSNPAGRAKNIQYF. CDR3 coding DNA: TGTGCCAGCAGCAATCCCGCGGGACGCGCCAAAAACATTCAGTACTTC. The chain joins TRBV7-8 to TRBJ2-4, with a weak D call TRBD2 (6 bases). Trimming stripped 5 bases from V and 1 base from J, with 15 bases between. Germline V gene data show CDR1 as SGHVS and CDR2 as FQNEAQ. CDR3 size: 16 residues.

This rearrangement joins TRBV28 to TRBJ2-5, with TRBD2 matching 8 bases. The CDR3 totals 15 residues. From germline, CDR1 is MDHEN and CDR2 SYDVKM. Unmatched junction bases numbered 10, after V lost 6 bases and J lost 4 bases. The CDR3 DNA sequence: TGTGCCAGCAGGTCCGGGGGACTAGAATCAGAGACCCAGTACTTC. Translation: CASRSGGLESETQYF. Full variable domain (outside the CDR3, taken from reference TRBV28 and TRBJ2-5): DVKVTQSSRYLVKRTGEKVFLECVQDMDHENMFWYRQDPGLGLRLIYFSYDVKMKEKGDIPEGYSVSREKKERFSLILESASTNQTSMYLCASRSGGLESETQYFGPGTRLLVL.

The CDR3 DNA is TGTGCCAGCAGTCGCCCTGGAAACAAAGAGACCCAGTACTTC. Protein: CASSRPGNKETQYF. V is TRBV6-5 and J is TRBJ2-5; D not certain. The germline CDR1 and CDR2 sequences are MNHEY and SVGAGI. This CDR3 contains 14 residues. V was cut by 5 bases and J by 3 bases, with 13 bases left in between.

This chain joins TRBV25-1 and TRBJ2-2, with D possibly matching TRBD1 (5 bases). The ends were cut back, 3 bases at V and 3 bases at J, with 14 bases in the middle. CDR3 size: 16 residues. Germline V lookup: CDR1 MGHDK, CDR2 SYGVNS. CDR3 in DNA: TGTGCCAGCAGTGACCCGCCAGGGTCGGACACCGGGGAGCTGTTTTTT. This codes for CASSDPPGSDTGELFF.

As to this clone: Other DNA sequences within the sample encode an identical CDR3. The chain is built from TRBV27 and TRBJ2-7; 12 nucleotides agree with TRBD2. This CDR3 region has 15 residues. V lost 0 bases, J lost 4 bases, and 1 base stayed unmatched. From germline, CDR1 is MNHEY and CDR2 SMNVEV (reference sequence). The CDR3 region has the DNA TGTGCCAGCAGTTTATCGCTAGCGGGAGGGTACGAGCAGTACTTC. Encoded protein: CASSLSLAGGYEQYF.

V usage is TRBV7-2 and J usage is TRBJ2-1; D gene ambiguous. This CDR3 contains 14 residues. V was clipped by 2 bases and J by 7 bases, with 12 bases between them. Germline assignment: CDR1 SGHTA and CDR2 FQGNSA. This CDR3 is CASSLRRHDNEQFF. The CDR3 DNA is TGTGCCAGCAGCTTAAGGCGTCATGATAATGAGCAGTTCTTC.

V usage is TRBV4-1 and J usage is TRBJ2-7; 9 bases map to TRBD1. This CDR3 spans 15 amino acids. Trimming removed 3 bases from V and 3 bases from J; junction bases left unmatched: 6. Germline CDR1 reads MGHRA; CDR2 reads YSYEKL. This CDR3 is CASSHMTGGSYEQYF. The CDR3 DNA reads as TGCGCCAGCAGCCACATGACAGGGGGGAGCTACGAGCAGTACTTC.

A note on this clone: The same CDR3 arises from other DNA sequences in this sample as well. The V gene is TRBV15, the J gene TRBJ2-7; D unresolved. Looked up from germline, CDR1 is LNHNV and CDR2 is YYDKDF (reference sequence). The CDR3 has 13 residues. V lost 3 bases and J lost 3, with 9 bases in between. Written as DNA, the CDR3 is TGTGCCACCAGCAGCGGACGAGGCTACGAGCAGTACTTC. This sequence encodes CATSSGRGYEQYF.

The chain is built from TRBV5-6 and TRBJ2-3; D remains unclear. The V gene's germline CDR1 is SGHDT and CDR2 YYEEEE. The CDR3 spans 17 residues. The V end was cut by 4 bases, the J end by 4 bases, with 22 bases between. CDR3: CASSGRRAEQRADTQYF. As DNA, the CDR3 is TGTGCCAGCAGCGGACGCCGGGCCGAACAAAGGGCAGATACGCAGTATTTT.

The rearrangement links TRBV6-1 to TRBJ1-2; unclear D gene. Trimming removed 1 base from V and 5 bases from J, with 11 bases in between. The CDR3 sequence is 14 residues long. Germline V gene sequence: CDR1 MNHNS, CDR2 SASEGT. CDR3 protein: CASSEDEGWYGYTF. The CDR3 DNA sequence: TGTGCCAGCAGTGAAGACGAGGGATGGTATGGCTACACCTTC.

V and J are TRBV5-5 and TRBJ2-5; 9 positions match TRBD2. V lost 3 bases and J lost 5; bases outside the gene matches: 11. Germline CDR1 is SGHKS and CDR2 is YYEKEE (reference sequence). The CDR3 is made up of 16 amino acids. CDR3 sequence reads: CASSSGLAGLRETQYF. In DNA, the CDR3 is TGTGCCAGCAGCTCCGGCCTAGCGGGGTTGCGGGAGACCCAGTACTTC.

This sequence joins TRBV11-2 and TRBJ2-7; 11 bases are shared with TRBD1. The CDR3 has 15 amino acids. Losses at the gene ends were 5 bases for V and 5 bases for J; bases not matched to a gene: 8. Germline-derived CDR1 and CDR2 are SGHAT and FQNNGV. For the CDR3, the DNA is TGTGCCAGCAGCCCACGGACAGGGGGCATCGACGAGCAGTACTTC. This sequence encodes CASSPRTGGIDEQYF. Combining the CDR3 with reference TRBV11-2 and TRBJ2-7 gives the whole variable domain EAGVAQSPRYKIIEKRQSVAFWCNPISGHATLYWYQQILGQGPKLLIQFQNNGVVDDSQLPKDRFSAERLKGVDSTLKIQPAKLEDSAVYLCASSPRTGGIDEQYFGPGTRLTVT.

The genes are TRBV28 and TRBJ1-1, with TRBD1 matching over 7 bases. The CDR3 covers 15 residues. Germline trimming cut 5 bases from V and 5 bases from J; bases unmatched to any gene: 11. The germline gives CDR1 MDHEN, CDR2 SYDVKM. CDR3 region: CASSPHQGGETEAFF. As DNA, the CDR3 is TGTGCCAGCAGTCCCCATCAGGGGGGCGAGACTGAAGCTTTCTTT. Supplemented by reference TRBV28 and TRBJ1-1, the full variable domain reads DVKVTQSSRYLVKRTGEKVFLECVQDMDHENMFWYRQDPGLGLRLIYFSYDVKMKEKGDIPEGYSVSREKKERFSLILESASTNQTSMYLCASSPHQGGETEAFFGQGTRLTVV.

This clone occurred a few times. The chain recombines TRBV28 with TRBJ1-2; TRBD1 matches 8 bases. With V trimmed by 4 bases and J by 4 bases, 11 bases remained unmatched. The CDR3 runs to 16 residues. CDR1 is MDHEN and CDR2 is SYDVKM in the germline V gene. The CDR3 sequence is CASSSPLGTGSYGYTF. Here the CDR3 DNA reads TGTGCCAGCAGTTCCCCCCTGGGGACAGGTAGCTATGGCTACACCTTC.

CDR3 in amino acids: CASSDSSYNSPLHF. The CDR3 DNA sequence: TGTGCCAGCAGCGACAGCTCCTATAATTCACCCCTCCACTTT. The chain employs TRBV7-3 and TRBJ1-6; D may be TRBD1 (5 bases). Germline V gene data show CDR1 as SGHTA and CDR2 as FQGTGA. The CDR3 has 14 amino acids. Trimming shortened V by 5 bases and J by 0 bases, and 5 bases separated the two germline ends.

This clone has more than one count but fewer than ten. This chain connects TRBV27 to TRBJ1-2; 7 bases are a match to TRBD1. The CDR3 sequence is 15 residues long. Germline V gene sequence: CDR1 MNHEY, CDR2 SMNVEV (reference sequence). The V gene end was trimmed by 6 bases and the J gene end by 4 bases; junction bases not matched to a gene: 11. The CDR3 coding sequence is TGTGCCAGCAGGCTCAGGGCAGGGGGACCCTATGGCTACACCTTC. It encodes CASRLRAGGPYGYTF.

CDR3 DNA: TGTGCCAGCAGCGGAATGGGACTAGCGGGGGCCCCGTACTTC. This encodes CASSGMGLAGAPYF. This sequence joins TRBV7-2 and TRBJ2-7; TRBD2 matches at 14 bases. Germline CDR1 is SGHTA and CDR2 is FQGNSA. The J segment lost 12 bases and the V segment lost 5 bases, leaving 9 bases of the junction unmatched. The length of the CDR3 is 14 residues.

This rearrangement joins TRBV7-2 to TRBJ1-2; D is undetermined. The CDR3 contains 10 residues. The V gene lost 3 bases and the J gene lost 5 bases, with 1 base spanning the gap. Germline CDR1 is SGHTA and CDR2 is FQGNSA. CDR3 loop: CASSFYGYTF. CDR3 bases: TGTGCCAGCAGCTTTTATGGCTACACCTTC. Full variable domain (remainder filled in from reference TRBV7-2 and TRBJ1-2): GAGVSQSPSNKVTEKGKDVELRCDPISGHTALYWYRQSLGQGLEFLIYFQGNSAPDKSGLPSDRFSAERTGGSVSTLTIQRTQQEDSAVYLCASSFYGYTFGSGTRLTVV.

The chain links TRBV7-2 to TRBJ2-5; perhaps TRBD2 as D (5 bases). The CDR3 has 12 amino acids. V shed 1 base and J shed 14 bases, with 14 bases lying between them. Germline assignment: CDR1 SGHTA and CDR2 FQGNSA. The CDR3 nucleotides are TGTGCCAGCAGCTTAGGACTGCGGAGGTTTTACTTC. Protein product: CASSLGLRRFYF.

The J gene is TRBJ2-7, the V gene TRBV19, with D maybe TRBD1 (6 bases). Trimming took off 4 bases at V and 1 base at J, with 8 bases between the two ends. Germline V gene data show CDR1 as LNHDA and CDR2 as SQIVND (reference sequence). This CDR3 contains 13 residues. As DNA, the CDR3 is TGTGCCAGTAGTACAGGGGTATCCTACGAGCAGTACTTC. It specifies CASSTGVSYEQYF.

The gene calls are TRBV27 and TRBJ1-6; 8 bases match TRBD1. Losses at the gene ends were 5 bases for V and 7 bases for J; bases not matched to a gene: 4. CDR1 is MNHEY and CDR2 is SMNVEV in the germline V gene (reference sequence). The CDR3 has 14 residues. The CDR3 nucleotides read TGTGCCAGCAGTGAGGGACAGGAGAATTCACCCCTCCACTTT. This sequence encodes CASSEGQENSPLHF.

The CDR3 spells CSVDRGLRTEAFF. DNA for the CDR3: TGCAGCGTTGATCGGGGGTTGAGAACTGAAGCTTTCTTT. This chain connects TRBV29-1 to TRBJ1-1; a possible D gene is TRBD1 (5 bases). The germline CDR1 and CDR2 sequences are SQVTM and ANQGSEA. There are 13 residues in the CDR3. V was cut by 3 bases and J by 5 bases, with 13 bases left in between.

The chain is built from TRBV2 and TRBJ1-4; no definite D call. The V and J ends lost 6 bases and 5 bases respectively, with 10 bases between them. This CDR3 has 13 residues. Germline V gives CDR1 SNHLY, CDR2 FYNNEI. The CDR3 DNA reads as TGTGCCAGCAGGGGTTGGGTAAATGAAAAACTGTTTTTT. Amino acids: CASRGWVNEKLFF. The full variable domain, in which reference TRBV2 and TRBJ1-4 provide the parts outside the CDR3, is EPEVTQTPSHQVTQMGQEVILRCVPISNHLYFYWYRQILGQKVEFLVSFYNNEISEKSEIFDDQFSVERPDGSNFTLKIRSTKLEDSAMYFCASRGWVNEKLFFGSGTQLSVL.

The chain couples TRBV29-1 to TRBJ2-1; D gene uncertain. V was cut by 4 bases and J by 7 bases, with 17 bases left in between. The CDR3 length is 14 residues. CDR1 is SQVTM, CDR2 ANQGSEA, per germline. CDR3 protein: CSVVSLPLGNEQFF. The CDR3 nucleotides read TGCAGCGTTGTTAGCCTACCCTTAGGGAATGAGCAGTTCTTC.

The rearrangement links TRBV28 to TRBJ1-1; D not resolved. Trimming stripped 6 bases from V and 1 base from J, with 6 bases between. Germline CDR1 and CDR2: MDHEN and SYDVKM. The CDR3 is made up of 12 amino acids. DNA for the CDR3: TGTGCCAGCAGATGGGGGAACACTGAAGCTTTCTTT. Amino acids: CASRWGNTEAFF.

The chain carries TRBV28 and TRBJ2-7; 8 bases are a match to TRBD1. V dropped 2 bases and J dropped 5; count of bases not matched to a gene: 8. Germline-derived CDR1 and CDR2 are MDHEN and SYDVKM. This CDR3 is 15 amino acids long. The CDR3: CASSLPGGVLNEQYF. In DNA form, the CDR3 reads TGTGCCAGCAGTTTACCAGGGGGCGTGTTAAACGAGCAGTACTTC.